This TCR beta chain was recovered during a study of blood T cell repertoires in COVID-19. The overall study: Sites in the United States, Italy and Spain provided acute and convalescent COVID-19 samples. T cells, B-cell-depleted T cells, or PBMCs provided the cDNA or gDNA that served as material.

CDR1 is MNHEY, CDR2 SVGEGT, per germline. There are 15 residues in the CDR3. V was trimmed by 6 bases and J by 7 bases, leaving 18 bases between them. Source study methods: Counts of nucleated cells, estimated from reference gene primer amplification, were obtained. Assay: immunoSEQ multiplex PCR; the TCRdb copy retains only in-frame clones and omits some. The V and J calls and clone size were taken over from that table, and D and trimming were inferred from the DNA. The sample consists of 110,000 or so clones, 85% of them appearing once. This sequence was found in a human donor in a cohort sampled during active COVID-19. The chain has TRBV6-2 or TRBV6-3 and TRBJ1-4; D possibly corresponds to TRBD1 (6 bases). Material for sequencing was peripheral blood. This CDR3 reads CASSPRGTVGEKLFF. For the CDR3, the DNA is TGTGCCAGCAGCCCGAGGGGGACGGTCGGTGAAAAACTGTTTTTT.